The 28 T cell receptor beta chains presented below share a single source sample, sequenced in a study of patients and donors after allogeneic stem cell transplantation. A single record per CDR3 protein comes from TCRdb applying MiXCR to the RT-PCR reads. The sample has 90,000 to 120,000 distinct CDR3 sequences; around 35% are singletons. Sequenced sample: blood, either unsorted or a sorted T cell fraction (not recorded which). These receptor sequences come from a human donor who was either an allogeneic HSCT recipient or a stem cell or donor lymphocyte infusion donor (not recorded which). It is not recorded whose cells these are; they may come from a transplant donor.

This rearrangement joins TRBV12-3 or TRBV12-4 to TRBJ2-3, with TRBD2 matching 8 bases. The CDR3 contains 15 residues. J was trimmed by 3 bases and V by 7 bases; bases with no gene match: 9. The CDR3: CASKLSGIGTDTQYF. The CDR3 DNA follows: TGTGCCAGCAAACTTAGCGGGATTGGGACAGATACGCAGTATTTT.

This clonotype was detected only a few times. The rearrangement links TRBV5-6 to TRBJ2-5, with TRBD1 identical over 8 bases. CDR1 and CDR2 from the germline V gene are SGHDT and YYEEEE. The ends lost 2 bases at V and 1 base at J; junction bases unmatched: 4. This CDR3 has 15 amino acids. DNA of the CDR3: TGTGCCAGCAGCTTCCCCGACAGGGGCCAAGAGACCCAGTACTTC. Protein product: CASSFPDRGQETQYF.

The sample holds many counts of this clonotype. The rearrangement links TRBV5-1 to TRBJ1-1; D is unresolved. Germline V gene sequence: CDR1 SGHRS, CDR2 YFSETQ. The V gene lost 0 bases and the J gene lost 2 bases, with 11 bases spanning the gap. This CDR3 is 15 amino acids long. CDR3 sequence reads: CASSLGGRSNTEAFF. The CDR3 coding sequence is TGCGCCAGCAGCTTGGGAGGCAGGAGCAACACTGAAGCTTTCTTT.

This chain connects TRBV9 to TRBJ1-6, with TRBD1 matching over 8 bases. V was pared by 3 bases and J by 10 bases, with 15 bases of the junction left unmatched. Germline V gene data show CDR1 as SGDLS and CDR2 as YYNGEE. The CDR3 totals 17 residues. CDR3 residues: CASSGPGTGGVGSPLHF. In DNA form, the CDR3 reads TGTGCCAGCAGCGGCCCCGGGACAGGAGGTGTAGGATCACCCCTCCACTTT.

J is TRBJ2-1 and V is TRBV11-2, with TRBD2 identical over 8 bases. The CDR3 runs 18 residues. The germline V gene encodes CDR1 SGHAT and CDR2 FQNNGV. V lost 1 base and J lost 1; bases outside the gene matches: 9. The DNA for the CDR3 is TGTGCCAGCAGCTTAGTTTATAGACTAGCGCAATCCTACAATGAGCAGTTCTTC. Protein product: CASSLVYRLAQSYNEQFF.

The CDR3: CASSLGRGLYNSPLHF. The DNA of the CDR3 is TGTGCCAGCAGTTTGGGCAGGGGGCTTTATAATTCACCCCTCCACTTT. The rearrangement joins TRBV28 to TRBJ1-6; TRBD1 matches 8 bases. V shed 3 bases and J 4 bases; nucleotides not matched to a gene: 5. The CDR3 totals 16 residues. Germline V gives CDR1 MDHEN, CDR2 SYDVKM.

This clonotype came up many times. The chain's CDR3 is CATSRDSAPGHF. The CDR3 DNA reads as TGTGCCACCAGCCGAGACAGTGCCCCGGGGCATTTT. The J gene is TRBJ1-5, the V gene TRBV24-1, with D perhaps matching TRBD1 (5 bases). The CDR3 has 12 residues. V gave up 7 bases and J gave up 15 bases, with 18 bases separating them. CDR1 KGHDR and CDR2 SFDVKD come from the germline V gene.

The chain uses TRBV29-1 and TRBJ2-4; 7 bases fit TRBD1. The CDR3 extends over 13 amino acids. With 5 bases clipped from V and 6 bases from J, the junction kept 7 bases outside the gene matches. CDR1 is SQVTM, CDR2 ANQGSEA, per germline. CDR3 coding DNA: TGCAGCGTTCTACCAGGGGGTGCAAACATTCAGTACTTC. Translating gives CSVLPGGANIQYF.

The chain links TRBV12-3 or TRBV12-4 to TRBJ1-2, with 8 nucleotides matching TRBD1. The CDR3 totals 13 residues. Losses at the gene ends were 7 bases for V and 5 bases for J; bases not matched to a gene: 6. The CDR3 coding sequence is TGTGCCAGCACCCGACAGGGGAGATATGGCTACACCTTC. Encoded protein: CASTRQGRYGYTF.

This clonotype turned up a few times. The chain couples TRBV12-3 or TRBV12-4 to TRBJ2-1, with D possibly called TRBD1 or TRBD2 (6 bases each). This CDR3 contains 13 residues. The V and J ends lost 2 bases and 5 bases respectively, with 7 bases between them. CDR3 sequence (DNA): TGTGCCAGCAGTTTACGGGGGCACAATGAGCAGTTCTTC. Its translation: CASSLRGHNEQFF.

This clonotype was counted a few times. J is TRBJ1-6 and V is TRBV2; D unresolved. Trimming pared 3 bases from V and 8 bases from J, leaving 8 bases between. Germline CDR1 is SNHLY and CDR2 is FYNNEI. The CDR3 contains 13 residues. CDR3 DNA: TGTGCCAGCAGTGAGGCATTCGATTCACCCCTCCACTTT. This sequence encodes CASSEAFDSPLHF.

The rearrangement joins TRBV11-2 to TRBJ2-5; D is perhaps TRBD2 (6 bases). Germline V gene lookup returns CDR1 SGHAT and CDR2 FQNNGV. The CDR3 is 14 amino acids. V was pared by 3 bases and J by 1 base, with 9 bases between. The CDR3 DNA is TGTGCCAGCAGCTTGGGCGGGATCCAAGAGACCCAGTACTTC. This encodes CASSLGGIQETQYF.

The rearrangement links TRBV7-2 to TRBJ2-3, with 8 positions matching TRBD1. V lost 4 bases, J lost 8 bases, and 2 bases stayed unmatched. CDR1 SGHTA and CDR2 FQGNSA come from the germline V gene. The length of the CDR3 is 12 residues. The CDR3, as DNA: TGTGCCAGCAGCTCAGACAGGGGTACGCAGTATTTT. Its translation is CASSSDRGTQYF.

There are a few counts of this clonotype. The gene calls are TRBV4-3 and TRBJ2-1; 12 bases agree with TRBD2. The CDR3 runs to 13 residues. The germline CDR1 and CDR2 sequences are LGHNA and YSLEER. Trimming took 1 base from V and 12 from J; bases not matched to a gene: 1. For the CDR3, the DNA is TGCGCCAGCAGCCAAGGACTAGCGGGGGCGCAGTTCTTC. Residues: CASSQGLAGAQFF.

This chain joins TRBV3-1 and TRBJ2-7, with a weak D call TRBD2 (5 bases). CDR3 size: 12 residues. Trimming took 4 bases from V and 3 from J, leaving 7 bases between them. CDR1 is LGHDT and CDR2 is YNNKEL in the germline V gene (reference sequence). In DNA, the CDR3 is TGTGCCAGCAGCCGCAGCGGCTACGAGCAGTACTTC. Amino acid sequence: CASSRSGYEQYF.

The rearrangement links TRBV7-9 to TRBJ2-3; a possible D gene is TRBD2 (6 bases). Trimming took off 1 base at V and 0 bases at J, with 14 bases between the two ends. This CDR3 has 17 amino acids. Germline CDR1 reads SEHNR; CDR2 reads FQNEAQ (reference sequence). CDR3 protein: CASSLDINRESTDTQYF. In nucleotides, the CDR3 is TGTGCCAGCAGCTTAGATATCAATCGGGAGAGCACAGATACGCAGTATTTT.

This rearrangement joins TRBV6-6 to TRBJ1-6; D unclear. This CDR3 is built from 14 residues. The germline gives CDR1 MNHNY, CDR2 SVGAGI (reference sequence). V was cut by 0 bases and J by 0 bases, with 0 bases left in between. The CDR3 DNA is TGTGCCAGCAGTTACTCCTCCTATAATTCACCCCTCCACTTT. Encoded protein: CASSYSSYNSPLHF.

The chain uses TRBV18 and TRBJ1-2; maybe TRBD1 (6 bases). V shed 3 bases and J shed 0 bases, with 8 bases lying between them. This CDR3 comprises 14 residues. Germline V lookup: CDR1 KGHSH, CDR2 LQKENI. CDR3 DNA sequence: TGTGCCAGCTCACCGGACAGCACTAACTATGGCTACACCTTC. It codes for CASSPDSTNYGYTF.

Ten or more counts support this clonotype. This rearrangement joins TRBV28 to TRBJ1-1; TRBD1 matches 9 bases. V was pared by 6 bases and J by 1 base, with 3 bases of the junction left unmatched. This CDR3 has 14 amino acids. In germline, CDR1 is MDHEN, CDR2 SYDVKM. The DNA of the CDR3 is TGTGCCAGCAGCAGGGGACAGGGGAACACTGAAGCTTTCTTT. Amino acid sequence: CASSRGQGNTEAFF.

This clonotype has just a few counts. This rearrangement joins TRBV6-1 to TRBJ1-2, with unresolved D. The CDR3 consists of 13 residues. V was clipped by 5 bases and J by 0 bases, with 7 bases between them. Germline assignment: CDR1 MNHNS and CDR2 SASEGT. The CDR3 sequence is CASSLESNYGYTF. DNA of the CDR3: TGTGCCAGCAGTCTCGAGTCTAACTATGGCTACACCTTC.

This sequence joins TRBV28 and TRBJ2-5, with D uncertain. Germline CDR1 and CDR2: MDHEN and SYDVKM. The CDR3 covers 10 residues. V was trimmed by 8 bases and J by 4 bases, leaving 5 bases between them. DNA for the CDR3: TGTGCCAGCGGGCGAGAGACCCAGTACTTC. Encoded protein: CASGRETQYF.

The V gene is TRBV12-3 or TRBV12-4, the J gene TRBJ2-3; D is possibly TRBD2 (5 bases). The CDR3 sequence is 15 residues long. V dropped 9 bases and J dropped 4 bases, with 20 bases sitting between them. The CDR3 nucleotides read TGTGCCAGAGAGGGAGCCAGGCTGGGCTCAGATACGCAGTATTTT. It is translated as CAREGARLGSDTQYF.

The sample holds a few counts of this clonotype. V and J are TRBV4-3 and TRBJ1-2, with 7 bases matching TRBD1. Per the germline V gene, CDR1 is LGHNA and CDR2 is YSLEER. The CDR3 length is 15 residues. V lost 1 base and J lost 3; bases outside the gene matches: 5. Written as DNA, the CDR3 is TGCGCCAGCAGCCAAGCCGAACAGGGGTACTATGGCTACACCTTC. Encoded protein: CASSQAEQGYYGYTF.

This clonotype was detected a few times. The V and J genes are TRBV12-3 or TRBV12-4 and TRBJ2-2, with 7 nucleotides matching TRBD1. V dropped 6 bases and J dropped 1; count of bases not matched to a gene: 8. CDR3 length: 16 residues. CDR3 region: CASRILRTGNTGELFF. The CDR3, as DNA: TGTGCCAGCAGGATACTTAGGACAGGGAACACCGGGGAGCTGTTTTTT.

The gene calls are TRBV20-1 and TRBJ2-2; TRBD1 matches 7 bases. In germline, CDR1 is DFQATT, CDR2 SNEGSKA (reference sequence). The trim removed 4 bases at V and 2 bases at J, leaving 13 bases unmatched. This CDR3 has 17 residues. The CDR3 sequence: CSATNPTGTENTGELFF. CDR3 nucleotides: TGCAGTGCTACAAACCCCACCGGGACAGAAAACACCGGGGAGCTGTTTTTT.

This chain's CDR3 is CATRGGNTEAFF. CDR3 coding DNA: TGTGCCACCAGAGGGGGGAACACTGAAGCTTTCTTT. The rearrangement joins TRBV24-1 to TRBJ1-1; the D gene is possibly TRBD1 (6 bases). Germline CDR1 KGHDR, CDR2 SFDVKD. Trimming shortened V by 7 bases and J by 1 base, and 6 bases separated the two germline ends. The CDR3 is 12 amino acids.

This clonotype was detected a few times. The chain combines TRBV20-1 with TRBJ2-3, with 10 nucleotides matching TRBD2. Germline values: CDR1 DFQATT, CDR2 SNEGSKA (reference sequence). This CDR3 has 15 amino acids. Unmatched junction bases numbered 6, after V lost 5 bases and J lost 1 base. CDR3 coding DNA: TGCAGTGCTCCGAAAGGGACTAGCGGCACAGATACGCAGTATTTT. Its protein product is CSAPKGTSGTDTQYF.

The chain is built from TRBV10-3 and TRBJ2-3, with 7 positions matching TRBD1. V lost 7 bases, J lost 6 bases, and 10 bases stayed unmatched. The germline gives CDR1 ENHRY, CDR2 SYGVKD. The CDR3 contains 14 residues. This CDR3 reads CAIKPGTVNDTQYF. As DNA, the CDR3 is TGTGCCATCAAACCCGGGACAGTAAACGATACGCAGTATTTT.